This is a list of T cell receptor beta chains from one sample in a study of cytomegalovirus exposure and HLA in healthy donors. TCRdb keeps only in-frame clones here, not all; method: immunoSEQ multiplex PCR. The table has some 140,000 clones, approximately 80% seen once. Material for sequencing was PBMCs. Receptor source: a female donor in good health and CMV-seropositive. The conserved cysteine and the conserved F or W are not part of the CDR3 here.

TRBV7-9	ASRPTGQETQY
TRBV28	ASSRPGQGVYEQY
TRBV5-1	ASSRGTGGYGNTEAF
TRBV7-9	ASSSLRTSGGKYNEQF
TRBV7-3	ASSLGTSPAETQY
TRBV5-4	ASSLVDLAGGSTQY
TRBV2	ASIGQDYNEQF
TRBV30	ACSTTSSHEQF
TRBV28	ASIGAPSNQPQH
TRBV5-1	ASSLPAVTSSYNEQF
TRBV27	ASSVVAGSYEQY
TRBV7-9	ASSRGQGSEAPLH
TRBV19	ASSIELTGELF